These T cell receptor beta chains were read from a single sample in a study of cytomegalovirus exposure and HLA in healthy donors. Assay used: immunoSEQ multiplex PCR; TCRdb lists only in-frame clones, some missing. The table lists 200,000 to 250,000 clones, 65% to 85% of them singletons. The specimen sequenced was PBMCs. These receptors were obtained from a woman aged 25-40 years in good health and CMV-seropositive. The CDR3 runs from the conserved cysteine through the conserved F or W. The D gene is left open where the match is weak. Clone size is shown for a subset of rows, as once, few, many or a class of expanded clone.

d_call	j_call	clone_size	v_call	cdr3_aa	cdr3_nt
NA	TRBJ1-2	NA	TRBV30	CAWSGEFYGYTF	TGTGCCTGGAGTGGGGAGTTCTATGGCTACACCTTC
NA	TRBJ2-7	NA	TRBV30	CAWSSDTLYEQYF	TGTGCCTGGAGTTCAGACACACTCTACGAGCAGTACTTC
NA	TRBJ2-2	few	TRBV9	CASSILNTGELFF	TGTGCCAGCAGCATCCTAAACACCGGGGAGCTGTTTTTT
NA	TRBJ1-4	NA	TRBV30	CAWANGPRLFF	TGTGCCTGGGCGAACGGCCCAAGGTTGTTTTTT
TRBD1	TRBJ1-1	NA	TRBV19	CASSNRQGARSEAFF	TGTGCCAGTAGTAATCGACAGGGGGCGAGGTCTGAAGCTTTCTTT
NA	TRBJ2-2	NA	TRBV4-2	CASSQTANTGELFF	TGTGCCAGCAGCCAGACAGCGAACACCGGGGAGCTGTTTTTT
TRBD1	TRBJ1-2	NA	TRBV30	CAWTPRQGANYGYTF	TGTGCCTGGACCCCCCGACAGGGGGCTAACTATGGCTACACCTTC
NA	TRBJ2-2	NA	TRBV6-1	CASSEYRDGELFF	TGTGCCAGCAGTGAATATCGGGACGGGGAGCTGTTTTTT
NA	TRBJ1-1	NA	TRBV30	CAWSQGTGDTEAFF	TGTGCCTGGAGTCAAGGGACGGGTGACACTGAAGCTTTCTTT
TRBD2	TRBJ2-1	NA	TRBV30	CAWLAGNEQFF	TGTGCCTGGCTAGCGGGGAATGAGCAGTTCTTC
TRBD2	TRBJ2-1	NA	TRBV5-6	CASSGLAASWSNEQFF	TGTGCCAGCAGCGGACTAGCCGCATCCTGGAGCAATGAGCAGTTCTTC
NA	TRBJ2-3	few	TRBV30	CAWTDRQTDTQYF	TGTGCCTGGACAGACAGGCAGACAGATACGCAGTATTTT
NA	TRBJ2-1	NA	TRBV7-2	CASSFVAERLYNEQFF	TGTGCCAGCAGCTTCGTAGCGGAGCGGCTCTACAATGAGCAGTTCTTC
TRBD1	TRBJ1-2	NA	TRBV7-9	CASSPGTAAYRGYTF	TGTGCCAGCAGCCCGGGGACAGCGGCTTACCGGGGCTACACCTTC
NA	TRBJ1-1	NA	TRBV5-4	CASSPDGAMNTEAFF	TGTGCCAGCAGCCCGGACGGAGCTATGAACACTGAAGCTTTCTTT
TRBD2	TRBJ2-5	NA	TRBV6-5	CASTSRASGTETQYF	TGTGCCAGCACCTCCCGGGCAAGCGGGACCGAGACCCAGTACTTC
TRBD1	TRBJ2-7	NA	TRBV29-1	CSVGGQGGSYEQYF	TGCAGCGTGGGGGGACAGGGAGGATCCTACGAGCAGTACTTC
TRBD1	TRBJ1-2	few	TRBV30	CAWETGAGYGYTF	TGTGCCTGGGAGACAGGGGCCGGCTATGGCTACACCTTC
TRBD1	TRBJ1-2	NA	TRBV7-9	CASSRETQGAFGYTF	TGTGCCAGCAGCCGTGAAACGCAGGGGGCTTTTGGCTACACCTTC
NA	TRBJ2-3	NA	TRBV5-1	CASSFRESTDTQYF	TGCGCCAGCAGCTTTAGGGAAAGCACAGATACGCAGTATTTT
TRBD1	TRBJ2-3	NA	TRBV4-3	CASSQVRGLADTQYF	TGCGCCAGCAGCCAAGTGAGGGGGCTCGCAGATACGCAGTATTTT
NA	TRBJ2-2	NA	TRBV5-1	CASTNSGNTGELFF	TGCGCCAGCACGAATAGCGGGAACACCGGGGAGCTGTTTTTT
TRBD1	TRBJ2-6	NA	TRBV7-9	CASSPYDRAGANVLTF	TGTGCCAGCAGCCCCTACGACAGGGCTGGGGCCAACGTCCTGACTTTC
NA	TRBJ1-1	NA	TRBV30	CAWSVLELLPEAFF	TGTGCCTGGAGTGTACTGGAACTGCTACCTGAAGCTTTCTTT
NA	TRBJ1-2	NA	TRBV4-1	CASSQGPGIANYGYTF	TGCGCCAGCAGCCAAGGTCCAGGGATTGCTAACTATGGCTACACCTTC
TRBD1	TRBJ2-7	NA	TRBV2	CASNSGRGPSYEQYF	TGTGCCAGCAATTCCGGCAGGGGGCCATCCTACGAGCAGTACTTC
TRBD2	TRBJ2-5	NA	TRBV9	CASSVRLAGVETQYF	TGTGCCAGCAGCGTAAGGCTAGCGGGAGTGGAGACCCAGTACTTC